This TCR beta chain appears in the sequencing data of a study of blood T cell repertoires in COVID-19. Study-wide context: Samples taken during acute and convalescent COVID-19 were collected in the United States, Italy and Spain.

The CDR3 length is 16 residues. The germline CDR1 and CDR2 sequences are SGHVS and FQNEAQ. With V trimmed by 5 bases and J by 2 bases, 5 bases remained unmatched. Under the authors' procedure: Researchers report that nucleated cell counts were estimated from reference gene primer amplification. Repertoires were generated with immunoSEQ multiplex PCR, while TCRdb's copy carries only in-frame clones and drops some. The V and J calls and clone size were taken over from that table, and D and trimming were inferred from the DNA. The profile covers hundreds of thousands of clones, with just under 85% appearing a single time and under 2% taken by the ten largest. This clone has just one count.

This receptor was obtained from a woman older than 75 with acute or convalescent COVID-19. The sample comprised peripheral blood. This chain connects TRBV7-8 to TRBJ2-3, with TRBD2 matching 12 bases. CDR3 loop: CASSASGREYTDTQYF. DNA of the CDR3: TGTGCCAGCAGCGCTAGCGGGAGGGAATACACAGATACGCAGTATTTT. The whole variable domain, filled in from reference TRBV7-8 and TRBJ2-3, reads GAGVSQSPRYKVAKRGQDVALRCDPISGHVSLFWYQQALGQGPEFLTYFQNEAQLDKSGLPSDRFFAERPEGSVSTLKIQRTQQEDSAVYLCASSASGREYTDTQYFGPGTRLTVL.